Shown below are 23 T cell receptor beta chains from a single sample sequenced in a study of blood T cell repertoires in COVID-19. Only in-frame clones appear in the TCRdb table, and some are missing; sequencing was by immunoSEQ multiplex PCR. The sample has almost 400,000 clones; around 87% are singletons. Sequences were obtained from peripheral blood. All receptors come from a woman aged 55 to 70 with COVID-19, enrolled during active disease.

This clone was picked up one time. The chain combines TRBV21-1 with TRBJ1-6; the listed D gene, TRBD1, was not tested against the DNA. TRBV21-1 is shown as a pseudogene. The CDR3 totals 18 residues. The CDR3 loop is CASSKVRDRRCLNSPLHF. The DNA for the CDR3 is TGTGCCAGCAGCAAAGTACGGGACAGGAGGTGCCTCAATTCACCCCTCCACTTT.

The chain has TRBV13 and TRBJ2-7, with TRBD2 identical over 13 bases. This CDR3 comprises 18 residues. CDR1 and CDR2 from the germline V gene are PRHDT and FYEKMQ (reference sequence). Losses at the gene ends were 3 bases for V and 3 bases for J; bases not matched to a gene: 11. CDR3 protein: CASSFEGRLAGGLYEQYF. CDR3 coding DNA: TGTGCCAGCAGCTTCGAGGGTCGACTAGCGGGGGGACTCTACGAGCAGTACTTC.

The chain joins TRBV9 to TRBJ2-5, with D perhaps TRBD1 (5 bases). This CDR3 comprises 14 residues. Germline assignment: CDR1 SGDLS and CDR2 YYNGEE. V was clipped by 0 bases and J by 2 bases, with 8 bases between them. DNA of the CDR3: TGTGCCAGCAGCGTAGACGACAGACAAGAGACCCAGTACTTC. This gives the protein CASSVDDRQETQYF.

The CDR3 DNA reads as TGTGCCAGCAGCCAAGAGGGGGGACCCGGGGCACACACAGATACGCAGTATTTT. Protein: CASSQEGGPGAHTDTQYF. The V and J genes are TRBV3-1 (or the pseudogene TRBV3-2) and TRBJ2-3; a possible D gene is TRBD2 (6 bases). Germline assignment: CDR1 LGHDT and CDR2 YNNKEL (reference sequence). With 0 bases removed from V and 2 bases from J, the gap between germline ends came to 18 bases. The CDR3 runs to 18 residues.

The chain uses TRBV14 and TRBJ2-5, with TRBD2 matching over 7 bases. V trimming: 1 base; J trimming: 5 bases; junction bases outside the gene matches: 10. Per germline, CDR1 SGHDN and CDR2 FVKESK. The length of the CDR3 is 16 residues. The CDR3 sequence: CASSQVGGGRIETQYF. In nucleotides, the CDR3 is TGTGCCAGCAGCCAAGTTGGGGGGGGGAGGATCGAGACCCAGTACTTC.

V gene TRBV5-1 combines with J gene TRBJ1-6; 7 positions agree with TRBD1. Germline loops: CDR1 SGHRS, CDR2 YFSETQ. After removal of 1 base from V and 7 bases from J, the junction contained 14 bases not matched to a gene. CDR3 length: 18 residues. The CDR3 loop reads CASSLRQGELRVNSPLHF. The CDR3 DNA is TGCGCCAGCAGCTTGCGGCAGGGGGAGTTGAGGGTAAATTCACCCCTCCACTTT. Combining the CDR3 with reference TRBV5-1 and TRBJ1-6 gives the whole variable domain KAGVTQTPRYLIKTRGQQVTLSCSPISGHRSVSWYQQTPGQGLQFLFEYFSETQRNKGNFPGRFSGRQFSNSRSEMNVSTLELGDSALYLCASSLRQGELRVNSPLHFGNGTRLTVT.

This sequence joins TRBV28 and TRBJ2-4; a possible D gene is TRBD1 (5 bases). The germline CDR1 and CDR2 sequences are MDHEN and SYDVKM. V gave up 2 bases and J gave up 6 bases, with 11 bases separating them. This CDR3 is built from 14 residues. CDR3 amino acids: CASSLGGQTNIQYF. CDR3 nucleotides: TGTGCCAGCAGTTTAGGTGGACAAACAAACATTCAGTACTTC.

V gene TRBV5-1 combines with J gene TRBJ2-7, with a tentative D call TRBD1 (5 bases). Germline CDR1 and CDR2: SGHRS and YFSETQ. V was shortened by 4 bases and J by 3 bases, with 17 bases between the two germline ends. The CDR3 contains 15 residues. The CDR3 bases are TGCGCCAGCAGCCTGCAGGGTCTCAATAGCTACGAGCAGTACTTC. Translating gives CASSLQGLNSYEQYF.

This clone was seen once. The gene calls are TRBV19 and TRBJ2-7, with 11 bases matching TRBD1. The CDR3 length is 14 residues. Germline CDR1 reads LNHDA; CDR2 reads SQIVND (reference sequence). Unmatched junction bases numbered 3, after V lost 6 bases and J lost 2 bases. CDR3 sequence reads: CASRRTGGTYEQYF. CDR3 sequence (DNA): TGTGCCAGTAGGCGGACAGGGGGCACCTACGAGCAGTACTTC.

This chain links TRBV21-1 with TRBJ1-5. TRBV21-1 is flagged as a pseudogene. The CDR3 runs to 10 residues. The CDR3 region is CASSSLLVHF. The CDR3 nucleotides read TGTGCCAGCAGCTCACTCCTCGTGCATTTT.

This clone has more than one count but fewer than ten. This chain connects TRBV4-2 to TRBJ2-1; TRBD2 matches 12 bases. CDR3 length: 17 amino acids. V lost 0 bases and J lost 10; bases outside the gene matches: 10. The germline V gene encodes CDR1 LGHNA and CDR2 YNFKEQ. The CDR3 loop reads CASSQERGLAGTREQFF. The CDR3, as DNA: TGTGCCAGCAGCCAAGAAAGAGGACTAGCGGGGACGCGGGAGCAGTTCTTC.

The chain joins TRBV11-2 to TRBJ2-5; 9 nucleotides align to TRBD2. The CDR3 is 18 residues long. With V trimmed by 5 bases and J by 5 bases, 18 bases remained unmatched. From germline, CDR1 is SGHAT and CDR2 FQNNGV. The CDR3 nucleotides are TGTGCCAGCAGCCATCCGGTGACTAGCGGCTATGGCTCGGAGACCCAGTACTTC. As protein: CASSHPVTSGYGSETQYF.

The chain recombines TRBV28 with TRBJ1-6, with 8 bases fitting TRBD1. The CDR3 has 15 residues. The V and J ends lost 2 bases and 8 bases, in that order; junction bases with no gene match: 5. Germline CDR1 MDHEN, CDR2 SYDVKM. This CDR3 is CASSLRTGKYSPLHF. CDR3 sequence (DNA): TGTGCCAGCAGTTTAAGGACAGGGAAATATTCACCCCTCCACTTT. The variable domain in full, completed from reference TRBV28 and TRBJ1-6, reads DVKVTQSSRYLVKRTGEKVFLECVQDMDHENMFWYRQDPGLGLRLIYFSYDVKMKEKGDIPEGYSVSREKKERFSLILESASTNQTSMYLCASSLRTGKYSPLHFGNGTRLTVT.

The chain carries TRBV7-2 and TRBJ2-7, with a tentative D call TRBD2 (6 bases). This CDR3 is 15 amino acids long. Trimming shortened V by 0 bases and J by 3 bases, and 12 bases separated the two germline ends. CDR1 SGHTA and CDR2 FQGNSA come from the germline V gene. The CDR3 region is CASSLAGEGGYEQYF. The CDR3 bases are TGTGCCAGCAGCTTAGCTGGTGAGGGAGGCTACGAGCAGTACTTC.

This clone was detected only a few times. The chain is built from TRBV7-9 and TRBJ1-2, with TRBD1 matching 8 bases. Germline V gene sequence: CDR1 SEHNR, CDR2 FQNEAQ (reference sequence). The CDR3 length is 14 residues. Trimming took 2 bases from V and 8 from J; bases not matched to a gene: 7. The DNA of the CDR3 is TGTGCCAGCAGCTTAAGTGGGACAGGAGAGGGCTACACCTTC. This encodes CASSLSGTGEGYTF.

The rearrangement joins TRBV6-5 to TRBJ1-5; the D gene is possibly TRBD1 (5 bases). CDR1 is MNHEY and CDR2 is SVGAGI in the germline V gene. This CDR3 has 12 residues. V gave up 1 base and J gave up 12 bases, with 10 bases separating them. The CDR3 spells CASSYFGGFQHF. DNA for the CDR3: TGTGCCAGCAGTTACTTTGGGGGGTTCCAGCATTTT.

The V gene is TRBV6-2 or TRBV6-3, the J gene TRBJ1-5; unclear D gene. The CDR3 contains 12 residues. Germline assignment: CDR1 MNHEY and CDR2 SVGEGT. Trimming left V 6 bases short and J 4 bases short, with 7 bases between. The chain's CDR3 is CASSQQNQPQHF. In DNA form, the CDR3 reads TGTGCCAGCAGCCAACAGAATCAGCCCCAGCATTTT.

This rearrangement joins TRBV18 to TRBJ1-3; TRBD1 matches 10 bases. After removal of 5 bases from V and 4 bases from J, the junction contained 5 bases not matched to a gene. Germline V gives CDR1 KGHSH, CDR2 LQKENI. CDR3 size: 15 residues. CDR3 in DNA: TGTGCCAGCTCAAGACAGGGGGCCGCCGGAAACACCATATATTTT. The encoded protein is CASSRQGAAGNTIYF.

The CDR3 region has the DNA TGTGCCAGCAGCACCTGGAGCGTAGATGGCTACACCTTC. Its translation is CASSTWSVDGYTF. The chain uses TRBV5-8 and TRBJ1-2, with unresolved D. Germline V gene lookup returns CDR1 SGHTS and CDR2 YDEGEE. V was cut by 4 bases and J by 6 bases, with 13 bases left in between. The CDR3 contains 13 residues.

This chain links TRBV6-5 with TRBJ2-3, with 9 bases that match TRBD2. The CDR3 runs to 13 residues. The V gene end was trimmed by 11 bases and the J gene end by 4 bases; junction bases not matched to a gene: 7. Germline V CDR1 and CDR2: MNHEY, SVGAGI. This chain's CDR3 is CASKLAGADTQYF. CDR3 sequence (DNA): TGTGCCTCGAAATTAGCGGGGGCAGATACGCAGTATTTT.

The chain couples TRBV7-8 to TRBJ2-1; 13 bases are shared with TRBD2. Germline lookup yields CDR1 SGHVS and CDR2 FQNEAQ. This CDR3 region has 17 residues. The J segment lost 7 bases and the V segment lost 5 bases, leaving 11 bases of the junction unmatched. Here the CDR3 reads CASSLRTSGGFRNEQFF. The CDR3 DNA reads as TGTGCCAGCAGCCTACGGACTAGCGGGGGATTTCGGAATGAGCAGTTCTTC.

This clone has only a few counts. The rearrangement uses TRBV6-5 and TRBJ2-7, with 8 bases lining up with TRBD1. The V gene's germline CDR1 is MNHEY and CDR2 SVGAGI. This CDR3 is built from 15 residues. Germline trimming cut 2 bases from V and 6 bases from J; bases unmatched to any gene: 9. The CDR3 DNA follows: TGTGCCAGCAGTTACGCTAGACAGGGGATGGGCGAGCAGTACTTC. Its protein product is CASSYARQGMGEQYF.

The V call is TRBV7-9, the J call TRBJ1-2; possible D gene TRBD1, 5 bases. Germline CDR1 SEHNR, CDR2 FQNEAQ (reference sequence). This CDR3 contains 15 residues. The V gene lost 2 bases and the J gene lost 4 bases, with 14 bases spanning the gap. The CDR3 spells CASSLSGGYGYGYTF. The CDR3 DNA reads TGTGCCAGCAGCTTAAGCGGGGGATACGGCTATGGCTACACCTTC.